These 20 T cell receptor beta chains originate from one sample sequenced in a study of lymphopenia after photon versus proton radiotherapy. Method: immunoSEQ multiplex PCR; TCRdb's copy keeps in-frame clones and lacks some. The data contain tens of thousands of clones, 90% of them singletons. Here the sequenced sample was peripheral blood, taken from a patient treated with photon-based radiotherapy. These receptors were taken from a woman between 45 and 60 years old with cholangiocarcinoma.

The CDR3 DNA reads as TGTGCCATCAGTGTCGCGGTTGACAACACTGAAGCTTTCTTT. Its protein product is CAISVAVDNTEAFF. The rearrangement joins TRBV10-3 to TRBJ1-1; D uncertain. The V end lost 4 bases, the J end lost 2 bases, and 11 bases lay between the germline ends. Germline V CDR1 and CDR2: ENHRY, SYGVKD. CDR3 length: 14 residues.

V and J are TRBV18 and TRBJ1-1; no clear D gene. The ends were cut back, 4 bases at V and 1 base at J, with 7 bases in the middle. CDR1 and CDR2 from the germline V gene are KGHSH and LQKENI. This CDR3 is built from 13 residues. Here the CDR3 reads CASSRDPNTEAFF. The CDR3 DNA sequence: TGTGCCAGCTCACGAGATCCGAACACTGAAGCTTTCTTT. Combining the CDR3 with reference TRBV18 and TRBJ1-1 gives the whole variable domain NAGVMQNPRHLVRRRGQEARLRCSPMKGHSHVYWYRQLPEEGLKFMVYLQKENIIDESGMPKERFSAEFPKEGPSILRIQQVVRGDSAAYFCASSRDPNTEAFFGQGTRLTVV.

The chain recombines TRBV7-9 with TRBJ2-1; D call uncertain. Per germline, CDR1 SEHNR and CDR2 FQNEAQ (reference sequence). The CDR3 extends over 12 amino acids. Trimming cost V 1 base and J 10 bases, with 8 bases left between them. In DNA, the CDR3 is TGTGCCAGCAGCTTAGAGACCGAAGAGCAGTTCTTC. This translates into CASSLETEEQFF.

V gene TRBV4-1 combines with J gene TRBJ2-5; 12 bases align to TRBD2. Losses at the gene ends were 3 bases for V and 5 bases for J; bases not matched to a gene: 1. Germline CDR1 is MGHRA and CDR2 is YSYEKL. The CDR3 has 14 residues. The CDR3 nucleotides read TGCGCCAGCAGCCAGACTAGCGGGGGCGAGACCCAGTACTTC. Translated: CASSQTSGGETQYF.

The chain links TRBV5-1 to TRBJ2-3; TRBD1 matches at 9 bases. Germline loops: CDR1 SGHRS, CDR2 YFSETQ. The CDR3 totals 14 residues. The V and J ends lost 5 bases and 5 bases, in that order; junction bases with no gene match: 6. The CDR3 DNA reads TGCGCCAGCAGACCGGGACAGGGTAAAGATACGCAGTATTTT. Encoded protein: CASRPGQGKDTQYF.

The CDR3 DNA follows: TGTGCCAGCAGCCAAGATACGAATCTGGGGCTGAACACTGAAGCTTTCTTT. It specifies CASSQDTNLGLNTEAFF. This rearrangement joins TRBV4-2 to TRBJ1-1; a possible D gene is TRBD1 (5 bases). The CDR3 totals 17 residues. The V gene's germline CDR1 is LGHNA and CDR2 YNFKEQ. V was pared by 0 bases and J by 0 bases, with 14 bases between.

This chain links TRBV7-9 with TRBJ2-5; D is perhaps TRBD2 (6 bases). The CDR3 is made up of 14 amino acids. CDR1 is SEHNR, CDR2 FQNEAQ, per germline (reference sequence). V lost 1 base to trimming and J lost 4 bases, with 10 bases between them. This CDR3 reads CASSLGIGGETQYF. In DNA, the CDR3 is TGTGCCAGCAGCTTAGGAATCGGGGGAGAGACCCAGTACTTC.

The chain joins TRBV27 to TRBJ2-7; TRBD1 agrees at 9 bases. The V gene end was trimmed by 4 bases and the J gene end by 1 base; junction bases not matched to a gene: 5. The CDR3 is 15 residues long. The V gene's germline CDR1 is MNHEY and CDR2 SMNVEV (reference sequence). The CDR3 loop reads CASSSFGTGSYEQYF. DNA of the CDR3: TGTGCCAGCAGTTCCTTCGGGACAGGGTCCTACGAGCAGTACTTC.

The V gene is TRBV6-6, the J gene TRBJ2-1; TRBD2 might be the D (6 bases). Trimming shortened V by 7 bases and J by 6 bases, and 13 bases separated the two germline ends. The CDR3 is made up of 13 amino acids. Looked up from germline, CDR1 is MNHNY and CDR2 is SVGAGI (reference sequence). DNA for the CDR3: TGTGCCAGCAAGGGCGGGGCCGGCAATGAGCAGTTCTTC. This codes for CASKGGAGNEQFF.

CDR3 region: CASSQREGTEAFF. The CDR3, as DNA: TGCGCCAGCAGCCAACGAGAAGGCACTGAAGCTTTCTTT. The V call is TRBV4-3, the J call TRBJ1-1, with no clear D. The ends were cut back, 2 bases at V and 4 bases at J, with 8 bases in the middle. The CDR3 is made up of 13 amino acids. CDR1 and CDR2 (germline): LGHNA, YSLEER.

The V gene is TRBV18, the J gene TRBJ2-1; D might be TRBD2 (6 bases). V was clipped by 3 bases and J by 4 bases, with 10 bases between them. Per germline, CDR1 KGHSH and CDR2 LQKENI. The CDR3 spans 14 residues. The CDR3 DNA follows: TGTGCCAGCTCACCGCCCGGGACTTACAATGAGCAGTTCTTC. This gives the protein CASSPPGTYNEQFF.

The J gene is TRBJ2-1, the V gene TRBV30; D is uncertain. The ends were cut back, 2 bases at V and 1 base at J, with 12 bases in the middle. Looked up from germline, CDR1 is GTSNPN and CDR2 is SVGIG (reference sequence). The CDR3 runs 15 residues. The CDR3 protein is CAWSKGYLSYNEQFF. Here the CDR3 DNA reads TGTGCCTGGAGTAAAGGCTACCTATCCTACAATGAGCAGTTCTTC.

This clone was counted a single time. The genes are TRBV6-4 and TRBJ1-6; 11 bases map to TRBD1. The CDR3 contains 13 residues. V was pared by 5 bases and J by 15 bases, with 6 bases of the junction left unmatched. Germline V gene lookup returns CDR1 MRHNA and CDR2 SNTAGT. The DNA of the CDR3 is TGTGCCAGCAGTCGAACGGGACAGGGGGTCCTCCACTTT. This codes for CASSRTGQGVLHF.

This chain links TRBV9 with TRBJ1-1; D remains unclear. CDR1 and CDR2 from the germline V gene are SGDLS and YYNGEE. V was clipped by 2 bases and J by 1 base, with 6 bases between them. CDR3 length: 13 residues. The CDR3 nucleotides read TGTGCCAGCAGCGTCGCCGGGAACACTGAAGCTTTCTTT. The encoded protein is CASSVAGNTEAFF.

J is TRBJ2-3 and V is TRBV5-1; unclear D gene. Germline V gene data show CDR1 as SGHRS and CDR2 as YFSETQ. The V end lost 0 bases, the J end lost 0 bases, and 5 bases lay between the germline ends. This CDR3 has 14 residues. The CDR3 region is CASSLGRSTDTQYF. The CDR3 DNA reads as TGCGCCAGCAGCTTGGGAAGGAGCACAGATACGCAGTATTTT.

The rearrangement uses TRBV14 and TRBJ2-7, with a weak D call TRBD2 (5 bases). The CDR3 loop spans 16 amino acids. Germline V gene lookup returns CDR1 SGHDN and CDR2 FVKESK. Trimming removed 4 bases from V and 6 bases from J, with 22 bases in between. The CDR3 reads CASSPYRTRTASEQYF. The CDR3 coding sequence is TGTGCCAGCAGCCCTTATAGGACTCGCACCGCTTCCGAGCAGTACTTC.

This chain connects TRBV7-2 to TRBJ2-7; 7 bases line up with TRBD1. The CDR3 spans 15 residues. V was clipped by 4 bases and J by 4 bases; unmatched bases: 10. Germline loops: CDR1 SGHTA, CDR2 FQGNSA. The CDR3 nucleotides read TGTGCCAGCAGCTCTCGACAGGGCTACGAATACGAGCAGTACTTC. Protein: CASSSRQGYEYEQYF.

The rearrangement links TRBV5-1 to TRBJ2-1, with 9 positions matching TRBD1. CDR1 is SGHRS and CDR2 is YFSETQ in the germline V gene. V lost 1 base and J lost 2; bases outside the gene matches: 4. This CDR3 region has 16 residues. CDR3: CASSLPGTGTYNEQFF. As DNA, the CDR3 is TGCGCCAGCAGCTTGCCAGGGACAGGGACCTACAATGAGCAGTTCTTC.

The chain employs TRBV28 and TRBJ1-1; D is unclear. The CDR3 length is 17 residues. V lost 5 bases and J 2 bases, leaving 21 bases between the germline ends. Germline loops: CDR1 MDHEN, CDR2 SYDVKM. The CDR3 bases are TGTGCCAGCAGTATGACGATCCTGACAAGTAGAAACACTGAAGCTTTCTTT. Its protein is CASSMTILTSRNTEAFF. The full variable domain, rest sourced from reference TRBV28 and TRBJ1-1, is DVKVTQSSRYLVKRTGEKVFLECVQDMDHENMFWYRQDPGLGLRLIYFSYDVKMKEKGDIPEGYSVSREKKERFSLILESASTNQTSMYLCASSMTILTSRNTEAFFGQGTRLTVV.

This clone was recorded once. The V call is TRBV30, the J call TRBJ2-4; no definite D call. Trimming removed 0 bases at V and 8 bases at J, with 11 bases between. The germline CDR1 and CDR2 sequences are GTSNPN and SVGIG (reference sequence). The CDR3 length is 13 residues. The CDR3 here is CAWSVRNLDIQYF. CDR3 bases: TGTGCCTGGAGTGTACGGAACTTGGACATTCAGTACTTC.